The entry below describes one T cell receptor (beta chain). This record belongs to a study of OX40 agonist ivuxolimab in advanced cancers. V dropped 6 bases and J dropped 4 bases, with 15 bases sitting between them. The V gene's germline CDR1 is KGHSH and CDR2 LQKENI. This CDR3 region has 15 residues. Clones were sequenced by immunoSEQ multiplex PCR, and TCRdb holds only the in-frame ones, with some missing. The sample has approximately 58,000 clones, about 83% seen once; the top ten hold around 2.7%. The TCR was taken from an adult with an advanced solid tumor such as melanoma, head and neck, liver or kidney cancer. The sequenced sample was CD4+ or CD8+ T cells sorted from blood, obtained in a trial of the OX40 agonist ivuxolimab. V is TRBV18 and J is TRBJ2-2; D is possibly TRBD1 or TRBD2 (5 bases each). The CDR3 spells CASSPMQGRTGELFF. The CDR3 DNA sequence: TGTGCCAGCTCCCCAATGCAGGGACGCACCGGGGAGCTGTTTTTT.